These 32 T cell receptor beta chains originate from one sample sequenced in a study of cytomegalovirus exposure and HLA in healthy donors (dated by TCRdb to 2016 to 2017). Library preparation used the immunoSEQ multiplex PCR assay. For the multiplex PCR, a mixture combining 60 forward primers for TCR Vbeta segments and 13 reverse primers for TCR Jbeta segments was used. TCRdb took this table from immuneACCESS and kept in-frame rearrangements with V and J called. Such tables lack part of the clones; where checked against another copy, unresolved V genes explain under half of the gap, and the rest is unexplained. For this sample there are about 110,000 clones; around 80% appear just once. About 2.5% of the sample belongs to the ten largest clones. What was sequenced was PBMCs. The receptors shown here come from a man aged 25-40 years in good health and CMV-seropositive.

This rearrangement joins TRBV19 to TRBJ1-2; 7 nucleotides line up with TRBD1. Germline CDR1 reads LNHDA; CDR2 reads SQIVND (reference sequence). This CDR3 is 16 amino acids long. Unmatched junction bases numbered 11, after V lost 7 bases and J lost 0 bases. The CDR3 DNA reads as TGTGCCAGTATGACGGGGACAGACGGTCCTAACTATGGCTACACCTTC. Translating gives CASMTGTDGPNYGYTF.

This rearrangement joins TRBV5-1 to TRBJ1-2, with 7 bases that match TRBD1. J lost 7 bases, V lost 4 bases, and 16 bases had no gene match. Germline V gene lookup returns CDR1 SGHRS and CDR2 YFSETQ. This CDR3 is built from 16 residues. Here the CDR3 reads CASSPSRTGGFTGYTF. The CDR3 coding sequence is TGCGCCAGCAGCCCTTCCAGGACAGGCGGCTTTACTGGCTACACCTTC.

V is TRBV4-1 and J is TRBJ2-3; D gene unclear. V lost 2 bases and J 3 bases, leaving 18 bases between the germline ends. Germline assignment: CDR1 MGHRA and CDR2 YSYEKL. The CDR3 is 17 amino acids. As DNA, the CDR3 is TGCGCCAGCAGCCAACCCCCGTATGGCCTCGCTACAGATACGCAGTATTTT. This codes for CASSQPPYGLATDTQYF.

This chain links TRBV27 with TRBJ1-2; no reliable D call. V lost 6 bases and J lost 2, with 10 bases in between. The CDR3 has 13 amino acids. The germline gives CDR1 MNHEY, CDR2 SMNVEV (reference sequence). The CDR3 coding sequence is TGTGCCAGCAGCCCCATCGGGAACTATGGCTACACCTTC. Translated, it gives CASSPIGNYGYTF.

The chain recombines TRBV6-6 with TRBJ2-7; 9 nucleotides line up with TRBD1. With V trimmed by 5 bases and J by 6 bases, 5 bases remained unmatched. The CDR3 extends over 13 amino acids. Germline V gene data show CDR1 as MNHNY and CDR2 as SVGAGI (reference sequence). CDR3 sequence: CASSPGTGTEQYF. For the CDR3, the DNA is TGTGCCAGCAGTCCCGGGACAGGGACCGAGCAGTACTTC.

The rearrangement uses TRBV6-1 and TRBJ2-3, with TRBD2 matching 13 bases. V dropped 4 bases and J dropped 4; count of bases not matched to a gene: 2. Germline loops: CDR1 MNHNS, CDR2 SASEGT. The length of the CDR3 is 15 residues. The CDR3 here is CASSATSGGPDTQYF. The CDR3 nucleotides read TGTGCCAGCAGTGCGACTAGCGGGGGGCCAGATACGCAGTATTTT.

The rearrangement uses TRBV27 and TRBJ2-1; D might be TRBD1 (6 bases). The V end was cut by 5 bases, the J end by 7 bases, with 18 bases between. Per the germline V gene, CDR1 is MNHEY and CDR2 is SMNVEV (reference sequence). This CDR3 region has 15 residues. CDR3: CASSPVEGVKNEQFF. CDR3 bases: TGTGCCAGCAGTCCCGTCGAGGGGGTCAAAAATGAGCAGTTCTTC.

The J gene is TRBJ1-1, the V gene TRBV27, with a possible D match to TRBD1 (5 bases). The CDR3 runs 15 residues. In germline, CDR1 is MNHEY, CDR2 SMNVEV (reference sequence). V lost 6 bases and J 5 bases, leaving 19 bases between the germline ends. CDR3 DNA sequence: TGTGCCAGCAGCCACGCATCGGGGGGTGGGACTGAAGCTTTCTTT. Translating it yields CASSHASGGGTEAFF.

The rearrangement uses TRBV7-9 and TRBJ1-2, with 7 bases fitting TRBD1. Per the germline V gene, CDR1 is SEHNR and CDR2 is FQNEAQ (reference sequence). Germline trimming cut 5 bases from V and 2 bases from J; bases unmatched to any gene: 8. The CDR3 totals 15 residues. The CDR3 loop reads CASSLLRTGNYGYTF. Here the CDR3 DNA reads TGTGCCAGCAGCCTGCTAAGGACAGGAAACTATGGCTACACCTTC.

Comment on this clone: Other nucleotide sequences from this sample produce the same CDR3. The J gene is TRBJ1-1, the V gene TRBV27; D uncertain. The CDR3 covers 13 residues. Per germline, CDR1 MNHEY and CDR2 SMNVEV (reference sequence). V was shortened by 1 base and J by 3 bases, with 6 bases between the two germline ends. This CDR3 is CASSLWADTEAFF. CDR3 bases: TGTGCCAGCAGTTTATGGGCTGACACTGAAGCTTTCTTT.

The chain carries TRBV10-2 and TRBJ1-2, with D uncertain. The germline V and J ends were trimmed by 0 bases and 2 bases, with 7 bases remaining between them. Looked up from germline, CDR1 is WSHSY and CDR2 is SAAADI. This CDR3 is built from 14 residues. This CDR3 is CASSESTGNYGYTF. The CDR3 DNA reads as TGCGCCAGCAGTGAGTCAACGGGGAACTATGGCTACACCTTC.

The chain joins TRBV7-3 to TRBJ2-7; a weak D match, TRBD1 (5 bases). The germline V gene encodes CDR1 SGHTA and CDR2 FQGTGA. The V gene lost 0 bases and the J gene lost 8 bases, with 14 bases spanning the gap. The CDR3 runs 14 residues. For the CDR3, the DNA is TGTGCCAGCAGCTTAACGAGCAGGGAATTTCAGCAGTACTTC. It specifies CASSLTSREFQQYF.

The chain combines TRBV7-3 with TRBJ2-3, with a tentative D call TRBD1 (5 bases). Trimming pared 0 bases from V and 1 base from J, leaving 11 bases between. This CDR3 is built from 16 residues. Germline lookup yields CDR1 SGHTA and CDR2 FQGTGA. The CDR3 sequence: CASSLTSIGGTDTQYF. The CDR3 nucleotides read TGTGCCAGCAGCTTAACGTCTATAGGGGGCACAGATACGCAGTATTTT.

There are a few counts of this clone. The chain joins TRBV5-4 to TRBJ2-1, with D possibly TRBD2 on 5 matching bases. Germline CDR1 and CDR2: SGHNT and YYREEE (reference sequence). V was shortened by 0 bases and J by 4 bases, with 11 bases between the two germline ends. The CDR3 has 15 amino acids. CDR3 residues: CASSLVRTEYNEQFF. CDR3 bases: TGTGCCAGCAGCTTGGTGAGGACTGAATACAATGAGCAGTTCTTC.

V usage is TRBV12-5 and J usage is TRBJ2-2, with D perhaps TRBD2 (5 bases). The CDR3 is 15 residues long. V was shortened by 1 base and J by 7 bases, with 13 bases between the two germline ends. Per germline, CDR1 LGHNT and CDR2 FRNRAP. The CDR3 protein is CASGLAMGAGGELFF. CDR3 nucleotide sequence: TGTGCTAGTGGTTTGGCCATGGGAGCAGGCGGGGAGCTGTTTTTT.

J is TRBJ1-2 and V is TRBV7-8; TRBD1 agrees at 8 bases. The CDR3 spans 15 residues. Germline CDR1 reads SGHVS; CDR2 reads FQNEAQ. J gave up 6 bases and V 5 bases, and 11 bases lay outside the gene matches. The CDR3 reads CASSPPTGEYHGYTF. The DNA for the CDR3 is TGTGCCAGCAGCCCACCGACAGGGGAATATCATGGCTACACCTTC.

This chain uses TRBV5-8 with TRBJ2-7, with 9 nucleotides matching TRBD1. CDR1 and CDR2 from the germline V gene are SGHTS and YDEGEE. The CDR3 runs to 15 residues. Trimming cost V 4 bases and J 5 bases; bases outside gene matches: 10. The CDR3 DNA follows: TGTGCCAGCAGCGAGATAACAGGGGGCACGGACGAGCAGTACTTC. Amino acids: CASSEITGGTDEQYF.

CDR3 residues: CASSLGQGALNTEAFF. Here the CDR3 DNA reads TGTGCCAGCAGCTTGGGACAGGGGGCTTTGAACACTGAAGCTTTCTTT. J is TRBJ1-1 and V is TRBV7-2, with TRBD1 matching 12 bases. Germline CDR1 SGHTA, CDR2 FQGNSA. V lost 3 bases and J lost 0; bases outside the gene matches: 2. The CDR3 extends over 16 amino acids.

The chain has TRBV19 and TRBJ1-1; maybe TRBD1 (5 bases). Germline V gene lookup returns CDR1 LNHDA and CDR2 SQIVND (reference sequence). With 8 bases removed from V and 8 bases from J, the gap between germline ends came to 18 bases. The CDR3 has 13 amino acids. The DNA for the CDR3 is TGTGCCAGTGGCCCGCGGGGCCGTGGGGAAGCTTTCTTT. Its protein is CASGPRGRGEAFF.

CDR3 region: CASSVASSGGAHEQYF. The CDR3 nucleotides read TGCGCCAGCAGCGTCGCATCTAGCGGGGGGGCCCACGAGCAGTACTTC. The V gene is TRBV5-1, the J gene TRBJ2-7; 12 nucleotides agree with TRBD2. Germline CDR1 and CDR2: SGHRS and YFSETQ. This CDR3 spans 16 amino acids. V dropped 4 bases and J dropped 5; count of bases not matched to a gene: 10.

The chain links TRBV5-6 to TRBJ2-3; tentative D call: TRBD2 (6 bases). V dropped 6 bases and J dropped 3 bases, with 17 bases sitting between them. This CDR3 comprises 15 residues. From germline, CDR1 is SGHDT and CDR2 YYEEEE. The CDR3 reads CASTQVTRITDTQYF. The CDR3 region has the DNA TGTGCCAGCACCCAAGTGACTAGAATAACAGATACGCAGTATTTT.

The table lists this clone with a few counts. This sequence joins TRBV5-1 and TRBJ1-2, with TRBD1 as a possible D gene (5 bases). This CDR3 has 13 amino acids. With 4 bases removed from V and 6 bases from J, the gap between germline ends came to 13 bases. Germline CDR1 SGHRS, CDR2 YFSETQ. The CDR3 DNA sequence: TGCGCCAGCAGCCCGACGGGGGTCGATGGCTACACCTTC. Translating it yields CASSPTGVDGYTF. The full variable domain, completed using reference TRBV5-1 and TRBJ1-2, is KAGVTQTPRYLIKTRGQQVTLSCSPISGHRSVSWYQQTPGQGLQFLFEYFSETQRNKGNFPGRFSGRQFSNSRSEMNVSTLELGDSALYLCASSPTGVDGYTFGSGTRLTVV.

The chain is built from TRBV5-8 and TRBJ2-5; TRBD2 matches 10 bases. The CDR3 consists of 14 residues. V gave up 4 bases and J gave up 4 bases; unmatched junction bases: 4. Germline lookup yields CDR1 SGHTS and CDR2 YDEGEE. As DNA, the CDR3 is TGTGCCAGCAGCCTAACTAGCGGGGTAGAGACCCAGTACTTC. Protein: CASSLTSGVETQYF.

The chain uses TRBV7-6 and TRBJ2-2, with 8 bases aligning to TRBD2. The V gene's germline CDR1 is SGHVS and CDR2 FNYEAQ. There are 15 residues in the CDR3. The ends lost 6 bases at V and 3 bases at J; junction bases unmatched: 6. The CDR3 bases are TGTGCCAGCAGTAGATACGGGGGGGACACCGGGGAGCTGTTTTTT. Translating it yields CASSRYGGDTGELFF.

J is TRBJ2-3 and V is TRBV25-1, with D possibly being TRBD2 (5 bases). V was clipped by 2 bases and J by 2 bases, with 8 bases between them. The germline CDR1 and CDR2 sequences are MGHDK and SYGVNS. This CDR3 is built from 14 residues. The CDR3 spells CASSERGVTDTQYF. The CDR3 DNA is TGTGCCAGCAGTGAACGGGGAGTCACAGATACGCAGTATTTT.

J is TRBJ2-7 and V is TRBV20-1; D is possibly TRBD2 (5 bases). V was clipped by 3 bases and J by 3 bases, with 6 bases between them. Germline V lookup: CDR1 DFQATT, CDR2 SNEGSKA (reference sequence). The CDR3 runs to 11 residues. CDR3 loop: CSASGVYEQYF. Here the CDR3 DNA reads TGCAGTGCTAGCGGGGTCTACGAGCAGTACTTC.

The chain combines TRBV27 with TRBJ2-3; D is uncertain. Germline V gives CDR1 MNHEY, CDR2 SMNVEV (reference sequence). The CDR3 runs 13 residues. V was cut by 6 bases and J by 9 bases, with 16 bases left in between. DNA for the CDR3: TGTGCCAGCAGCCACCAACCAAGAGCGACGCAGTATTTT. Amino acid sequence: CASSHQPRATQYF.

Points on this clone: Germline and junction disagree at one end, which may indicate a read error. The chain recombines TRBV5-1 with TRBJ2-7; D unclear. Germline loops: CDR1 SGHRS, CDR2 YFSETQ. This CDR3 comprises 13 residues. This CDR3 is CTSSLGASNEQYF. The CDR3 coding sequence is TGCACCAGCAGCTTGGGCGCTAGTAACGAGCAGTACTTC. The full variable domain, completed using reference TRBV5-1 and TRBJ2-7, is KAGVTQTPRYLIKTRGQQVTLSCSPISGHRSVSWYQQTPGQGLQFLFEYFSETQRNKGNFPGRFSGRQFSNSRSEMNVSTLELGDSALYLCTSSLGASNEQYFGPGTRLTVT.

In regard to this clone: The junction differs from germline at one of its ends, possibly a read error. Other DNA sequences in the sample encode the same CDR3. V and J are TRBV10-2 and TRBJ2-3, with D possibly matching TRBD2 (7 bases). This CDR3 has 16 residues. Germline values: CDR1 WSHSY, CDR2 SAAADI. CDR3 residues: CASSEFGGHSTDTQYF. The CDR3 DNA sequence: TGCGCCAGCAGTGAGTTCGGGGGGCATAGCACAGATACACAGTATTTT.

The J gene is TRBJ2-3, the V gene TRBV30; D perhaps matches TRBD1 (6 bases). Germline loops: CDR1 GTSNPN, CDR2 SVGIG (reference sequence). V was shortened by 3 bases and J by 7 bases, with 17 bases between the two germline ends. The CDR3 is 14 residues long. This CDR3 is CAWSRQDVVHTQYF. As DNA, the CDR3 is TGTGCCTGGAGCCGACAGGACGTGGTCCATACGCAGTATTTT.

The chain couples TRBV2 to TRBJ1-3, with TRBD1 as a possible D gene (6 bases). The CDR3 loop spans 16 amino acids. In germline, CDR1 is SNHLY, CDR2 FYNNEI. V was cut by 1 base and J by 4 bases, with 14 bases left in between. CDR3 DNA: TGTGCCAGCAGTGAAGGGGGGGGCTATTACGGAAACACCATATATTTT. Translating it yields CASSEGGGYYGNTIYF.

This clone showed up just once. V usage is TRBV2 and J usage is TRBJ2-7; 9 bases align to TRBD1. Trimming took 4 bases from V and 2 from J; bases not matched to a gene: 3. The germline V gene encodes CDR1 SNHLY and CDR2 FYNNEI. The CDR3 is 14 amino acids. The CDR3 nucleotides read TGTGCCAGCAGTGGGGACAGGGTTACCTACGAGCAGTACTTC. Its protein is CASSGDRVTYEQYF.